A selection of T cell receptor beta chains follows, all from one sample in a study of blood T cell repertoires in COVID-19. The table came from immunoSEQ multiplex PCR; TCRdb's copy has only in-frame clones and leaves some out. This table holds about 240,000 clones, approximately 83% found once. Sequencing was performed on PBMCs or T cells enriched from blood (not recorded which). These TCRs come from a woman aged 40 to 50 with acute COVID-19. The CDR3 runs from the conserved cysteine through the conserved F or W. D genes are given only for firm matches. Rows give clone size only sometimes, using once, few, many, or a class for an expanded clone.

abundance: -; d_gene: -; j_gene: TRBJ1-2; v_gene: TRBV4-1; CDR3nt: TGCGCCAGCAGCCAAGAATTAAGGACAAACTATGGCTACACCTTC; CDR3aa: CASSQELRTNYGYTF
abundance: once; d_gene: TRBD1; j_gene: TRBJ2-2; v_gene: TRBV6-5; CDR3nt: TGTGCCACTGGGGGACAGGGGAACACCGGGGAGCTGTTTTTT; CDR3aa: CATGGQGNTGELFF
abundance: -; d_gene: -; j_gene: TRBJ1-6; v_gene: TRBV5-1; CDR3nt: TGCGCCAGCAGCTTGGGGGGCGCAACTAATAATTCACCCCTCCACTTT; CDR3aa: CASSLGGATNNSPLHF
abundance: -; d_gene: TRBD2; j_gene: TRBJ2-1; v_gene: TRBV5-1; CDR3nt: TGCGCCAGCAGCTACGGACTAGCGGGATCTTACTACAATGAGCAGTTCTTC; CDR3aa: CASSYGLAGSYYNEQFF
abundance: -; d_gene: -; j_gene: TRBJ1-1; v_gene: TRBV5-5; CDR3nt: TGTGCCAGCAGCTTGGAGGGGACACTGAACACTGAAGCTTTCTTT; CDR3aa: CASSLEGTLNTEAFF
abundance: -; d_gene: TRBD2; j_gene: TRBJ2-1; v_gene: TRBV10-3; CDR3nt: TGTGCCATCAGTGAGCTTCTAGCGGGAGTAGGCGAGCAGTTCTTC; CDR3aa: CAISELLAGVGEQFF
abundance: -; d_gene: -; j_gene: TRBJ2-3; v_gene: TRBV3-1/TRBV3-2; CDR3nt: TGTGCCAGCAGCCAAGATCCCTCTAGCACAGATACGCAGTATTTT; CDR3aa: CASSQDPSSTDTQYF
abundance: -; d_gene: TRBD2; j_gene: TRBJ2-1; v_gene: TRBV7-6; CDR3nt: TGTGCCAGCAGCCTCGGACTAGGATACAATGAGCAGTTCTTC; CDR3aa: CASSLGLGYNEQFF
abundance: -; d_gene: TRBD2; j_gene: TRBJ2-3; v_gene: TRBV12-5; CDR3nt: TGTGCTAGTGCCTCCGGGGCCAGCGGGAGTTTCACAGATACGCAGTATTTT; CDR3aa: CASASGASGSFTDTQYF
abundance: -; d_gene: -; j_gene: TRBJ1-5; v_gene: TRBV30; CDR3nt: TGTGCCTGGAGTTCGGTTAGCAATCAGCCCCAGCATTTT; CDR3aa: CAWSSVSNQPQHF
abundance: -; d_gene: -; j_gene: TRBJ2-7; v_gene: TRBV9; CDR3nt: TGTGCCAGCAGCGTAGCGCCAGGTAGCTCCTACGAGCAGTACTTC; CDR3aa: CASSVAPGSSYEQYF
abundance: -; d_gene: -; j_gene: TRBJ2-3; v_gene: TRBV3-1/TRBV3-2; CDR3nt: TGTGCCAGCAGCCTAATATGGTACCGACTGGGCACAGATACGCAGTATTTT; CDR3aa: CASSLIWYRLGTDTQYF
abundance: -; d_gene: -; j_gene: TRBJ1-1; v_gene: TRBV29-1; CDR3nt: TGCAGCGTTGGTCAGGCAGCGAACACTGAAGCTTTCTTT; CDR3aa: CSVGQAANTEAFF
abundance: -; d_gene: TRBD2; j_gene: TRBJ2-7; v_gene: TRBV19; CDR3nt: TGTGCCAGTAGTATAGGGTGGGAGGGCCGGTACGAGCAGTACTTC; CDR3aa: CASSIGWEGRYEQYF
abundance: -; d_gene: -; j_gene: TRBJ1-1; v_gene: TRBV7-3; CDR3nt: TGTGCCAGCAGCTTGGATCCCTCGGGAGCGCAGAACACTGAAGCTTTCTTT; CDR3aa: CASSLDPSGAQNTEAFF
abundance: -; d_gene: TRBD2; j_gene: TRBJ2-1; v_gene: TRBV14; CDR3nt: TGTGCCAGCAGCCAAGACCCGGGAGGGTCCTACAATGAGCAGTTCTTC; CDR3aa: CASSQDPGGSYNEQFF
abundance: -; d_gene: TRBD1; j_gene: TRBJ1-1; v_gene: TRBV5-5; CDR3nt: TGTGCCAGCAGCGTACGGGACAGCTACACTGAAGCTTTCTTT; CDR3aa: CASSVRDSYTEAFF
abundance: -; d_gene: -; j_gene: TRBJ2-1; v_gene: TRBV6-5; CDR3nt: TGTGCCAGCAGGATAGGGGGGGCGAGTTTTGATCAGCAGTTCTTC; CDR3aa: CASRIGGASFDQQFF
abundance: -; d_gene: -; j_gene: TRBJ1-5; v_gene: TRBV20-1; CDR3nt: TGCAGTGCTAGTACCGTAAGCAATAGCAATCAGCCCCAGCATTTT; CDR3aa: CSASTVSNSNQPQHF
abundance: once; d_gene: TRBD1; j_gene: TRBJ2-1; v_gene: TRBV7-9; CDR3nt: TGTGCCAGCAGCTTAGATAGGAACAGGGGGCGAGGATACGAGCAGTTCTTC; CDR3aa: CASSLDRNRGRGYEQFF
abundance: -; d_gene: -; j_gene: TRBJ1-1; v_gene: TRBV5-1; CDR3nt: TGCGCCAGCAGCGAATTAGACACTGAAGCTTTCTTT; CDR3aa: CASSELDTEAFF
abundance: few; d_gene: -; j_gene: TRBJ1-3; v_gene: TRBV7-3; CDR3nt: TGTGCCAGCACCAATAGGTGGGGGCTTGGAAACACCATATATTTT; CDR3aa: CASTNRWGLGNTIYF
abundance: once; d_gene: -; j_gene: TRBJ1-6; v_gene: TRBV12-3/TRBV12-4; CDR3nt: TGTGCCAGCAGTTCAGAAAATTCACCCCTCCACTTT; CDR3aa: CASSSENSPLHF
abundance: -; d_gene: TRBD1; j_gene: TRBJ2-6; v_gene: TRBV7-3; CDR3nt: TGTGCCAGCAGCTTAACAGGGGGCGCGACTGGGGCCAACGTCCTGACTTTC; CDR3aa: CASSLTGGATGANVLTF
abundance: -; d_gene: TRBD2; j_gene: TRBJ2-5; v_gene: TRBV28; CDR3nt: TGTGCCAGCAGTTTAAGGCTAGCGGGAGCGGAGACCCAGTACTTC; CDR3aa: CASSLRLAGAETQYF
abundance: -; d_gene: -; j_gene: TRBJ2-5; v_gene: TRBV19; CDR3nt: TGTGCCAGTAGTTCATTCTCCCGGGAGCCGAAAGGGACCCAGTACTTC; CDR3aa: CASSSFSREPKGTQYF
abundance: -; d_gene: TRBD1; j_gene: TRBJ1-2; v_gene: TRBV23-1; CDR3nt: TGCGCCAGCAGTCAGGGACAGGGCTATGGCTACACCTTC; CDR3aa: CASSQGQGYGYTF
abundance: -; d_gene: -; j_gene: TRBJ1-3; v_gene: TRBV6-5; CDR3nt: TGTGCCAGCAGCCCCGATCGGGACACCATATATTTT; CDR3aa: CASSPDRDTIYF
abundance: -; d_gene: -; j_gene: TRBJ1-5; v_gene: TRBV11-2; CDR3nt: TGTGCCAGCAGCCAGGGGTTGGGTAGCAATCAGCCCCAGCATTTT; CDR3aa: CASSQGLGSNQPQHF
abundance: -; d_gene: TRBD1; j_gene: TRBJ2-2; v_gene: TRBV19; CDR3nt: TGTGCCAGTAGTCCAAGACAGGGAAACACCGGGGAGCTGTTTTTT; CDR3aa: CASSPRQGNTGELFF
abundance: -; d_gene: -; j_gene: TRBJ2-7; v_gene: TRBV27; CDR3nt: TGTGCCAGCAGCCGCAGTGGTGGCGGGGCCCAATCCTACGAGCAGTACTTC; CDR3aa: CASSRSGGGAQSYEQYF
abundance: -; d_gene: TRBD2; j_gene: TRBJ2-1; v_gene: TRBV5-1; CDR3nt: TGCGCCAGCAAAACTAGCGGGACGAACAATGAGCAGTTCTTC; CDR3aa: CASKTSGTNNEQFF
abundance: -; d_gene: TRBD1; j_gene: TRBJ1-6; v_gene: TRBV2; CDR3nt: TGTGCCAGCAGGGGAAGACAGGGCTATAATTCACCCCTCCACTTT; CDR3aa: CASRGRQGYNSPLHF
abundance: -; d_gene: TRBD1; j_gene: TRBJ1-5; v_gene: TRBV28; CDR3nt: TGTGCCAGCAGTCCACAGGGGGCCCTCAATCAGCCCCAGCATTTT; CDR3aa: CASSPQGALNQPQHF
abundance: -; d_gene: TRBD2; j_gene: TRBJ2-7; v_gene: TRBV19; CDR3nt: TGTGCCAGTAGTATAGTTGGGACTAGCGGGAGAGGAGGGCAGTACTTC; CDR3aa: CASSIVGTSGRGGQYF
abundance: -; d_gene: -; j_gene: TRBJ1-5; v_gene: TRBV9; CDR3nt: TGTGCCAGCAGCGTAGGAGGAGATAGCAATCAGCCCCAGCATTTT; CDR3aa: CASSVGGDSNQPQHF
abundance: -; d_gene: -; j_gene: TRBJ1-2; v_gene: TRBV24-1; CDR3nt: TGTGCCACCAGTGATCCGGACCGGGGGGGATCGATCTATGGCTACACCTTC; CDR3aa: CATSDPDRGGSIYGYTF
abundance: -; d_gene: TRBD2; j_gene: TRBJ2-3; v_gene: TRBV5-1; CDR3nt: TGCGCCAGCAGCGCTTGGCTCATAGCGGGATCCACAGATACGCAGTATTTT; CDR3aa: CASSAWLIAGSTDTQYF
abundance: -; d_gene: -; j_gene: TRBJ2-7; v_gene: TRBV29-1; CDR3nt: TGCAGCGTACAGGGGGGGCCCTCCTACGAGCAGTACTTC; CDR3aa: CSVQGGPSYEQYF
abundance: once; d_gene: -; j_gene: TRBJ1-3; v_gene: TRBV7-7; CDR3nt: TGTGCTAGCAGCTTAATCTTGAGGAAATCTGGAAACACCATATATTTT; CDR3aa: CASSLILRKSGNTIYF
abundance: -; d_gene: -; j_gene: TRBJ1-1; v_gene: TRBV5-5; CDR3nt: TGTGCCAGCAGCAAAAAGCCGATGAACACTGAAGCTTTCTTT; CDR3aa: CASSKKPMNTEAFF
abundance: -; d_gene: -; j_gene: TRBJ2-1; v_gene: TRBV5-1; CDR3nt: TGCGCCAGCAGCTCACTAGGGGGTGAGCAGTTCTTC; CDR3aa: CASSSLGGEQFF
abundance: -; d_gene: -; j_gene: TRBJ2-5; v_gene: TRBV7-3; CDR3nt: TGTGCCAGCAGAATAAGACTAAGCGTGGGGGCGGAGACCCAGTACTTC; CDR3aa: CASRIRLSVGAETQYF
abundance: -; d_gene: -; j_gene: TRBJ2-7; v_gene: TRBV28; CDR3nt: TGTGCCAGCAGTCCCTCGCTCGGCTCCTACGAGCAGTACTTC; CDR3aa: CASSPSLGSYEQYF
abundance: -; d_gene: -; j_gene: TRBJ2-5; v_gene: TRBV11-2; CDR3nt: TGTGCCAGCAGCCACGGGTTCCAAGAGACCCAGTACTTC; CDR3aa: CASSHGFQETQYF
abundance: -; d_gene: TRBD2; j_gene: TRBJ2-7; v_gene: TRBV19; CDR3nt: TGTGCCAGTAGTACCTCCGGGACTAGCTACGAGCAGTACTTC; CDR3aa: CASSTSGTSYEQYF
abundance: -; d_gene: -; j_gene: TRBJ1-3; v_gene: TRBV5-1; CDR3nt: TGCGCCAGCAGCTTGGGACAGGGAAACACCATATATTTT; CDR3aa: CASSLGQGNTIYF
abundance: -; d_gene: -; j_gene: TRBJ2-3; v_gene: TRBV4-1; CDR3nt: TGCGCCAGCAGCCAAGAGGCCCCTAGGCCCACTCACATAGATACGCAGTATTTT; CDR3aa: CASSQEAPRPTHIDTQYF
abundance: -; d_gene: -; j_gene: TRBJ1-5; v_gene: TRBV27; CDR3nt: TGTGCCAGCAGTTTATCGGCGGGTCAGCCCCAGCATTTT; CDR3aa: CASSLSAGQPQHF
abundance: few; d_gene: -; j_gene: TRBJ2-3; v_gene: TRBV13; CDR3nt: TGTGCCAGCAGCTCCCACAAAGATACGCAGTATTTT; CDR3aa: CASSSHKDTQYF
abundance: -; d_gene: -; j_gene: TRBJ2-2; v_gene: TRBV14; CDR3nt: TGTGCCAGCAGCCAAGTTGGGCGGGTGAACACCGGGGAGCTGTTTTTT; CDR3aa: CASSQVGRVNTGELFF
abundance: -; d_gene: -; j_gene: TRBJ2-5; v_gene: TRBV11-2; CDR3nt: TGTGCCAGCAGCTTAGTTCGCGGAGGGGAGACCCAGTACTTC; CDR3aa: CASSLVRGGETQYF